A selection of T cell receptor beta chains follows, all from one sample in a study of graft-versus-host responses after intestinal transplantation. Measured with immunoSEQ multiplex PCR; TCRdb has only the in-frame clones, and not every one. Seen here are some 25,000 clones, 85% to 95% observed once, and the top ten hold 0.5% to 0.6%. This specimen consisted of PBMCs, obtained 18 days after transplant. These receptors originate from a human patient who received an intestinal transplant, so some T cells may come from the graft donor. CDR3s include the opening cysteine and the closing phenylalanine or tryptophan. Fields, in order: V gene, clone size, CDR3 protein. Not every row has a clone size; where given, it reads once, few, many or a size class.

>TRBV7-3|.
CASRIGEMNTEAFF
>TRBV18|.
CASSPRTAATNEKLFF
>TRBV7-2|.
CASSFLTMNTEAFF
>TRBV11-2|.
CASSVSRAYNEQFF
>TRBV15|.
CATSRKTATEAFF
>TRBV4-2|.
CASSPTGTGTYNEQFF
>TRBV7-2|.
CASRRQGPLDEQYF
>TRBV5-4|once
CASSSGGGGSNQPQHF
>TRBV19|.
CASSIPSTEAFF
>TRBV15|.
CATSSGDSTDTQYF
>TRBV4-1|.
CASSPGGDGQTEKLFF
>TRBV4-1|.
CASSQLERGGHEDTQYF
>TRBV7-9|few
CASSRTRDAGLSPLHF
>TRBV6-1|.
CASSEKEPQHF
>TRBV27|.
CASSLQQGIHGYTF
>TRBV30|.
CAWMGLSEAFF
>TRBV5-1|.
CASSLAGATNTGELFF
>TRBV7-9|.
CASSLGVGQSSYEQYF
>TRBV5-8|.
CASGNPGRWDSPLHF
>TRBV5-6|once
CASSFTSGGEDEQFF
>TRBV7-2|.
CASSPTPGPPQHF
>TRBV4-2|.
CASSPNAVEYEQYF
>TRBV30|.
CAWDSYTEAFF
>TRBV2|.
CASHPRPGSSYNEQFF
>TRBV27|.
CASSQFPSYEQYF
>TRBV7-3|.
CASSLKGIGELFF